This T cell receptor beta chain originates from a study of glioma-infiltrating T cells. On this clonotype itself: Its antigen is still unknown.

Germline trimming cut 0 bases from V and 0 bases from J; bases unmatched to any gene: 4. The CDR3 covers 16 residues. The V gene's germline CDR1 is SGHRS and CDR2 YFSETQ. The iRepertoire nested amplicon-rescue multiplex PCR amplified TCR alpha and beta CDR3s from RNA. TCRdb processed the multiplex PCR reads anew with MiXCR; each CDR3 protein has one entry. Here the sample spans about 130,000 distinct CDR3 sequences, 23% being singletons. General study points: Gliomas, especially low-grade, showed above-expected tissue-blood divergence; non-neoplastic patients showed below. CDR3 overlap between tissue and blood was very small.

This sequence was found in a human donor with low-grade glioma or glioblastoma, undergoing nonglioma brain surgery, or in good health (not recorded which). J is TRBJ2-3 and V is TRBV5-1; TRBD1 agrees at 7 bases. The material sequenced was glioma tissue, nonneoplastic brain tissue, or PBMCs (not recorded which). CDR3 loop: CASSLEGQRSTDTQYF. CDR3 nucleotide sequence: TGCGCCAGCAGCTTGGAGGGACAGAGGAGCACAGATACGCAGTATTTT.